This T cell receptor beta chain was found in a study of molecular identifiers for immune sequencing clone quantification. The CDR3 runs to 15 residues. After removal of 0 bases from V and 12 bases from J, the junction contained 8 bases not matched to a gene. CDR1 is MGHRA, CDR2 YSYEKL, per germline. This clonotype was seen only a few times. TCRdb used MiXCR to reprocess the PCR reads, holding one entry per CDR3 protein. Among about 630,000 distinct CDR3 sequences listed, 25% were seen once. The J gene is TRBJ2-1, the V gene TRBV4-1; TRBD2 aligns across 10 bases. Sequences were obtained from naive CD8+ T cells from blood, with Jurkat cell RNA spiked in. Subset described: FACS-sorted CD8+CD4-CCR7+CD45RA+ naive T cells. This receptor was obtained from a human donor in good health. Some libraries in this study had Jurkat cell RNA spiked in. Here the CDR3 reads CASSQDSGTSEWQFF. CDR3 coding DNA: TGCGCCAGCAGCCAAGATTCCGGGACTAGCGAGTGGCAGTTCTTC.